These 5 T cell receptor beta chains came from one sample sequenced in a study of OX40 agonist ivuxolimab in advanced cancers. Clones were sequenced by immunoSEQ multiplex PCR, and TCRdb holds only the in-frame ones, with some missing. Among more than 25,000 clones listed, around 80% were seen once. The sample was CD4+ or CD8+ T cells sorted from blood, taken in a trial of the OX40 agonist ivuxolimab. These TCRs come from an adult with an advanced solid tumor such as melanoma, head and neck, liver or kidney cancer.

V usage is TRBV5-6 and J usage is TRBJ2-3; D perhaps matches TRBD2 (5 bases). CDR1 and CDR2 from the germline V gene are SGHDT and YYEEEE. Between the trimmed V and J ends, which lost 2 bases and 1 base, there was a span of 11 bases. This CDR3 region has 15 residues. The CDR3 sequence: CASSLGGRGTDTQYF. The CDR3 nucleotides are TGTGCCAGCAGCTTAGGTGGGCGGGGCACAGATACGCAGTATTTT.

Only a few counts were recorded for this clone. A far larger clone is off by one base, so a read error is likely. This chain connects TRBV6-1 to TRBJ2-7; the match to TRBD2 covers 9 bases. CDR3 length equals 15 residues. V lost 1 base, J lost 4 bases, and 5 bases stayed unmatched. Germline V gene lookup returns CDR1 MNHNS and CDR2 SASEGT. CDR3 sequence reads: CASSEEASGAYEQYF. CDR3 nucleotide sequence: TGTGCCAGCAGTGAAGAGGCTAGCGGGGCGTACGAGCAGTACTTC.

This sequence joins TRBV5-6 and TRBJ2-1; TRBD1 matches at 7 bases. Trimming cost V 4 bases and J 11 bases; bases outside gene matches: 9. The germline V gene encodes CDR1 SGHDT and CDR2 YYEEEE. The CDR3 runs to 13 residues. The CDR3 region is CASSPKTGKKQFF. Here the CDR3 DNA reads TGTGCCAGCAGCCCTAAGACAGGGAAGAAGCAGTTCTTC.

The J gene is TRBJ1-1, the V gene TRBV5-6; the D is unclear. Germline V gene sequence: CDR1 SGHDT, CDR2 YYEEEE. Trimming pared 5 bases from V and 5 bases from J, leaving 16 bases between. The CDR3 loop spans 14 amino acids. The CDR3 region is CASSSDLRGTEAFF. In nucleotides, the CDR3 is TGTGCCAGCAGTTCGGACCTACGAGGGACTGAAGCTTTCTTT.

The chain recombines TRBV7-9 with TRBJ1-5, with a weak D call TRBD1 (6 bases). Trimming removed 3 bases from V and 7 bases from J, with 10 bases in between. Germline V gene sequence: CDR1 SEHNR, CDR2 FQNEAQ (reference sequence). The CDR3 has 13 amino acids. The CDR3 DNA sequence: TGTGCCAGCAGCTTTGGGGGACAACAGCCCCAGCATTTT. This gives the protein CASSFGGQQPQHF.